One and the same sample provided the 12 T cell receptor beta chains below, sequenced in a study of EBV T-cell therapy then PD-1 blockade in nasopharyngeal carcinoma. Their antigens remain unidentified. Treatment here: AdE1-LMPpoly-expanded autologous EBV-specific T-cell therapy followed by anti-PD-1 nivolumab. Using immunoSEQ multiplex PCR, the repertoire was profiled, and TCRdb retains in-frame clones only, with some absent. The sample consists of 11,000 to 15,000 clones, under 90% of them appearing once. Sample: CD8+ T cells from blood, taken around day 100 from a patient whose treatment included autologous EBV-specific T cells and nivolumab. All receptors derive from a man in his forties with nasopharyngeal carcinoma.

The CDR3 spells CASSTGKVSPGELFF. The CDR3 nucleotides are TGTGCCAGCAGTACAGGGAAAGTTAGCCCCGGGGAGCTGTTTTTT. J is TRBJ2-2 and V is TRBV2; TRBD1 might be the D (6 bases). In germline, CDR1 is SNHLY, CDR2 FYNNEI. This CDR3 has 15 residues. Trimming removed 5 bases at V and 6 bases at J, with 16 bases between.

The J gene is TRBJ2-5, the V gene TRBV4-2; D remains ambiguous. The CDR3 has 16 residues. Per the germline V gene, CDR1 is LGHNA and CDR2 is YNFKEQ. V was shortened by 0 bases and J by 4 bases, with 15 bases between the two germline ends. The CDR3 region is CASSQDPIPLRETQYF. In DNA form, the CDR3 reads TGTGCCAGCAGCCAAGATCCCATTCCTTTGAGAGAGACCCAGTACTTC.

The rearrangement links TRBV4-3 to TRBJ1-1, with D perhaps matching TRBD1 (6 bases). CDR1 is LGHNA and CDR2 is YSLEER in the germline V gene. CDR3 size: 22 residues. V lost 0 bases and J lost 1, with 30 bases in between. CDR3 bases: TGCGCCAGCAGCCAAGATCTGCTGGGGGGGGCCGAGCGTCTATTCGGGAACACTGAAGCTTTCTTT. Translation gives CASSQDLLGGAERLFGNTEAFF.

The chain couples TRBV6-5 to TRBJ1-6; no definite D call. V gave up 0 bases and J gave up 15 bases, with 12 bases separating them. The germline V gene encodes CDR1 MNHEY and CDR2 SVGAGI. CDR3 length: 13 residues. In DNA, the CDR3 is TGTGCCAGCAGTTACTCTCTAGGATCAGACCTCCACTTT. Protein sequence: CASSYSLGSDLHF.

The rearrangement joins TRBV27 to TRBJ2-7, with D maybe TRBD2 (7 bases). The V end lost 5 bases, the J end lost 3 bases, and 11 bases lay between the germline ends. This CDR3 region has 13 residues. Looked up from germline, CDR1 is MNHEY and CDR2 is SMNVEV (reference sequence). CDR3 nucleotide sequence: TGTGCCAGCAGTGACGGGGGGCTCTACGAGCAGTACTTC. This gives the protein CASSDGGLYEQYF.

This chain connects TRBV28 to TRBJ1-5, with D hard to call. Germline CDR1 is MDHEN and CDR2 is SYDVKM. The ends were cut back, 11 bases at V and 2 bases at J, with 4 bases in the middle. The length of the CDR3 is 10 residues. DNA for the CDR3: TGTGCCTCCGGCAATCAGCCCCAGCATTTT. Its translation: CASGNQPQHF.

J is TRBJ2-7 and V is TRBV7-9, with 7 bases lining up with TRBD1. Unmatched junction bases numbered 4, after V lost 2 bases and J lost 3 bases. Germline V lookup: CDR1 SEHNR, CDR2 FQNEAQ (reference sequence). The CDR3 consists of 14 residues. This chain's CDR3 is CASSLNRGDYEQYF. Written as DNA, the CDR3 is TGTGCCAGCAGCTTAAACAGGGGAGACTACGAGCAGTACTTC.

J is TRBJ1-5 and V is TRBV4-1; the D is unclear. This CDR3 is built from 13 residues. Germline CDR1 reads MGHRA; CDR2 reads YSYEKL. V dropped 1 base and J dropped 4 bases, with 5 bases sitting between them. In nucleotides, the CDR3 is TGCGCCAGCAGCCAAGCTTTGAATCAGCCCCAGCATTTT. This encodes CASSQALNQPQHF.

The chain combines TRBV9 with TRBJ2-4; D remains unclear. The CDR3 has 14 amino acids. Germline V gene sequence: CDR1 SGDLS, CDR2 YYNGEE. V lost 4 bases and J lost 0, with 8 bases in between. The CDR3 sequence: CASSNTLAKNIQYF. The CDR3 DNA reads TGTGCCAGCAGCAATACTCTAGCCAAAAACATTCAGTACTTC.

Here the CDR3 DNA reads TGTGCCTGGAGGGGGGGGTATCTGAATGGCTACACCTTC. Translated: CAWRGGYLNGYTF. The chain has TRBV30 and TRBJ1-2; D perhaps matches TRBD1 (5 bases). The V end was cut by 3 bases, the J end by 6 bases, with 14 bases between. The germline V gene encodes CDR1 GTSNPN and CDR2 SVGIG (reference sequence). The CDR3 contains 13 residues.

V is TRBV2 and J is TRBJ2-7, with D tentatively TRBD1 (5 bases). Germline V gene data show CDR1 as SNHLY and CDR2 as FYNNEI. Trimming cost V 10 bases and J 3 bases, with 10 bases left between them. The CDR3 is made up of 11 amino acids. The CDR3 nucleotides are TGTGCCATCGGACAAGTCTACGAGCAGTACTTC. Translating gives CAIGQVYEQYF.

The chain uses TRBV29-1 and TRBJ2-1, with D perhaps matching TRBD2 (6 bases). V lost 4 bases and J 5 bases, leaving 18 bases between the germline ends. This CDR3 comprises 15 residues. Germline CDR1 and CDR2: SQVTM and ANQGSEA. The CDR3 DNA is TGCAGCGTTGTCGGCGGGGCCGACATACACAATGAGCAGTTCTTC. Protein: CSVVGGADIHNEQFF.